This TCR beta chain was recorded in a study of T cell responses to AZD1222 COVID-19 vaccine (TCRdb year 2021). Turning to the overall study: AZD1222 recipients with second doses at about 4 weeks or about 12 weeks were pooled, because spike-specific TCR depth and breadth did not differ between schedules. TCR sequencing was performed for 233 trial participants, of whom 207 were given two doses of AZD1222 and roughly 25 were given two doses of MenACWY control vaccine. Enrollment into the trials was organized by age into subgroups of 18-55, 56-69 and 70-plus years, and those subgroups contained approximately 160, 26 and 62 TCR-sequenced participants, respectively.

According to the germline V gene, CDR1 reads KGHSH and CDR2 reads LQKENI. V was cut back by 6 bases and J by 6 bases, leaving a gap of 11 bases between them. The CDR3 sequence holds 12 residues, the cysteine and phenylalanine included. Only the CDR3 DNA is retained, 36 bases long and in frame from the first base. The time point label on this specimen signifies: baseline before first vaccination. Samples from vaccinated people were obtained from the UK trials COV001 and COV002, which included a single-blind randomized controlled phase 2/3 trial of AZD1222 (ChAdOx1 nCoV-19) in healthy adults. For TCRbeta chain sequencing, PBMC samples from trial participants were taken at day 0 and at day 28 after the second dose. About this clone: Its recognized antigen is unknown. One base away there is no much larger clone; base qualities are not given.

The CDR3 regions of human TCRbeta chains were analyzed by immunosequencing. As for the authors' bioinformatics: Repertoire TCRs were matched against a reference library of SARS-CoV-2-specific TCRs generated with the MIRA antigen-specificity platform. Breadth was defined as the fraction of unique TCRs that were SARS-CoV-2-associated. Depth was defined as the fraction of total T cells that were SARS-CoV-2-associated. Each spike-specific TCR was assigned to its reactive spike region and to a CD4 or CD8 class using the MIRA data. Log10-transformed breadth and depth values were compared by one-way ANOVA with Sidak's multiple comparisons tests. Entries here come from immuneACCESS through TCRdb and include only in-frame sequences with V and J called. Some clones fail to appear in such tables; in the studies checked, an unresolved V gene covers under half of the shortfall, and the cause of the remainder is unknown. V, J and clone size reflect that table, while D and trimming were determined from the DNA. For this sample the table gives approximately 150,000 clones, of which around 94% were detected only once. 0.7% to 0.9% of the sample rests with the top ten.

Here is what the overall study found, with its caveats: Epitopes outside the regions mutated in the B.1.351 and B.1.1.7 variants were reportedly recognized by nearly half of the unique spike-specific TCRs. No day 14 peak-response samples were available, so repertoires were characterized only after the peak T cell response. The whole spike protein was spanned by vaccine-associated CD4 TCRs, and dominant responses were seen in regions 160-218 and 743-854. A significant rise in spike-specific TCR breadth and depth was observed after two AZD1222 doses relative to day 0 and relative to MenACWY recipients. Participants were mostly white British and included more females than males, and it was suggested by the authors that clonal diversity may have been underestimated. Only five to seven AZD1222 recipients were SARS-CoV-2 seropositive at baseline, limiting conclusions about previously exposed vaccinees. In the small 56-69-year group, the increase in depth fell short of significance, most likely because of low power.

The source was peripheral blood, collected on day 0 of AZD1222 vaccination. The receptor was isolated from an adult in good health. The rearranged segments are TRBV18 and TRBJ1-2, with an unclear D gene assignment. CDR3 protein: CASSEGWDGYTF. The sequenced DNA is TGTGCCAGCTCGGAGGGTTGGGATGGCTACACCTTC.